This is a list of T cell receptor beta chains from one sample in a study of a mutant IDH1 vaccine in newly diagnosed glioma. The method was immunoSEQ multiplex PCR; TCRdb's version includes in-frame clones alone and lacks a portion of them. The sample holds about 98,000 clones, approximately 90% seen once. The sequencing used PBMCs, collected from a glioma patient treated with radiotherapy, temozolomide or both. Receptors were obtained from a woman in her forties or fifties with glioma. CDR3s include the opening cysteine and the closing phenylalanine or tryptophan. D genes are given only for firm matches. Size values are once, few and many counts, or a class for expanded clones, and some rows have none.

d_call | j_call | v_call | clone_size | cdr3_nt | cdr3_aa
. | TRBJ2-2 | TRBV19 | . | TGTGCCAGTACCCGAGGGCCAGGTACCGGGGAGCTGTTTTTT | CASTRGPGTGELFF
. | TRBJ2-3 | TRBV10-3 | . | TGTGCCATCGGGACTAGCACAGATACGCAGTATTTT | CAIGTSTDTQYF
. | TRBJ2-7 | TRBV2 | . | TGTGCCAGCAGGGGGGGCGAGCAGTACTTC | CASRGGEQYF
. | TRBJ1-2 | TRBV28 | once | TGTGCCAGCAGTTTACCAGCGGAAGGGTACTATGGCTACACCTTC | CASSLPAEGYYGYTF
TRBD1 | TRBJ1-2 | TRBV27 | . | TGTGCCAGCAGTCCGCCCGGGACAGGCTATGGCTACACCTTC | CASSPPGTGYGYTF
TRBD1 | TRBJ1-1 | TRBV2 | . | TGTGCCAGCAAGGCAGGGGGCGCATCCACTGAAGCTTTCTTT | CASKAGGASTEAFF
. | TRBJ1-5 | TRBV5-8 | . | TGTGCCAGCAGCTTGCGGCGAGATCAGCCCCAGCATTTT | CASSLRRDQPQHF
TRBD1 | TRBJ1-3 | TRBV4-1 | . | TGCGCCAGCAGCCCGCAGGACAGGGCTGGAAACACCATATATTTT | CASSPQDRAGNTIYF
TRBD2 | TRBJ2-7 | TRBV5-4 | . | TGTGCCAGCAGCTCACTGGGACTAGCTTTCGACGAGCAGTACTTC | CASSSLGLAFDEQYF
TRBD1 | TRBJ1-1 | TRBV5-4 | . | TGTGCCAGCAGCTTAGACAGGGTGGGCACTGAAGCTTTCTTT | CASSLDRVGTEAFF
. | TRBJ2-2 | TRBV6-6 | once | TGTGCCAGCGGGGCGGCGGGACAAGTAACCGGGGAGCTGTTTTTT | CASGAAGQVTGELFF
. | TRBJ2-1 | TRBV27 | . | TGTGCCAGTCAAGGGTTTCCCTCCTACAATGAGCAGTTCTTC | CASQGFPSYNEQFF
. | TRBJ1-3 | TRBV29-1 | . | TGCAGCGTCACAGGGCTCGGAAACACCATATATTTT | CSVTGLGNTIYF
. | TRBJ2-7 | TRBV7-8 | . | TGTGCCAGCAGCACCGGGGACGGCCGGAGCTCCTACGAGCAGTACTTC | CASSTGDGRSSYEQYF
. | TRBJ2-5 | TRBV21-1 | . | TGTGCCGGACGGCGGACGCTAGCGGGAGGTCAAGAGACCCAGTACTTC | CAGRRTLAGGQETQYF
. | TRBJ1-6 | TRBV6-5 | . | TGTGCCAGCAGTTACTCTGCATCAGGGAGGGGTTCACCCCTCCACTTT | CASSYSASGRGSPLHF
TRBD2 | TRBJ2-1 | TRBV9 | . | TGTGCCAGCAGCTCGACTAGCGGCTACAATGAGCAGTTCTTC | CASSSTSGYNEQFF
. | TRBJ2-7 | TRBV30 | . | TGTGCCTGGAGTTGGTCACAGGGATACCTTGGGACGCCGCTCCAGTACTTC | CAWSWSQGYLGTPLQYF
TRBD2 | TRBJ2-3 | TRBV10-2 | . | TGCGCCAGCATCCGGACTAGCGGGATAAGCACAGATACGCAGTATTTT | CASIRTSGISTDTQYF
. | TRBJ1-3 | TRBV4-1 | few | TGCGCCAGCAGCCAAGTTATTGGAGGGAGAAGGGGCGGAAACACCATATATTTT | CASSQVIGGRRGGNTIYF
TRBD2 | TRBJ2-5 | TRBV10-3 | once | TGTGCCATCAGGGATAGCGGGAGGGGAGAGACCCAGTACTTC | CAIRDSGRGETQYF
TRBD1 | TRBJ1-1 | TRBV27 | once | TGTGCCAGCAGTTACAGGGGGGCCACTGAAGCTTTCTTT | CASSYRGATEAFF
. | TRBJ2-1 | TRBV4-2 | . | TGTGCCAGCAGGCCCCAGGAGGTGAGCGGATCCAACAATGAGCAGTTCTTC | CASRPQEVSGSNNEQFF
TRBD1 | TRBJ2-7 | TRBV11-2 | . | TGTGCCAGCAGCTTTGCCCCGACAGGGGGCCGGGAGCAGTACTTC | CASSFAPTGGREQYF
. | TRBJ2-3 | TRBV5-1 | . | TGCGCCAGCAGCTTGGCTTGGGGAACAGATACGCAGTATTTT | CASSLAWGTDTQYF
. | TRBJ2-2 | TRBV27 | once | TGTGCCAGCAAAAGGCAGGGGACTTCCTTCAGAGGGGAGCTGTTTTTT | CASKRQGTSFRGELFF
TRBD2 | TRBJ2-1 | TRBV11-2 | . | TGTGCCAGCAGTTCCCGGACTAGCGGGGGAAACTACAATGAGCAGTTCTTC | CASSSRTSGGNYNEQFF
TRBD1 | TRBJ2-1 | TRBV5-4 | once | TGTGCCAGCAGCGTGGAGAAAGGGGGCACTGGGGAGCAGTTCTTC | CASSVEKGGTGEQFF
. | TRBJ2-1 | TRBV5-1 | . | TGCGCCAGCAGCCCCAGGACCCAGCGCAATGAGCAGTTCTTC | CASSPRTQRNEQFF
. | TRBJ1-2 | TRBV4-1 | . | TGCGCCAGCAGCCAAGATGGCTCTTATGGCTACACCTTC | CASSQDGSYGYTF
. | TRBJ1-1 | TRBV13 | . | TGTGCCAGCAGACTGATGAACACTGAAGCTTTCTTT | CASRLMNTEAFF
TRBD1 | TRBJ2-1 | TRBV11-1 | . | TGTGCCAGCAGCACCTGGGACAGGGGAAATGAGCAGTTCTTC | CASSTWDRGNEQFF
TRBD2 | TRBJ2-1 | TRBV5-1 | . | TGCGCCAGCAGGGAGGTAGCGGGAGGCTACAATGAGCAGTTCTTC | CASREVAGGYNEQFF
. | TRBJ2-1 | TRBV10-2 | few | TGCGCCAGCAGTGAGGGTTTCGGCATTGAGCAGTTCTTC | CASSEGFGIEQFF
TRBD2 | TRBJ2-7 | TRBV5-4 | once | TGTGCCAGCAGCCCCCGTATAGCGGGAGGAGGGGAGCAGTACTTC | CASSPRIAGGGEQYF
TRBD1 | TRBJ1-2 | TRBV7-8 | . | TGTGCCAGCAGCTTAGGGACAGGACTGTCAGAGACCTTC | CASSLGTGLSETF
. | TRBJ1-2 | TRBV18 | . | TGTGCCAGCTCACCGCCCGGGACTGGCTACACCTTC | CASSPPGTGYTF
. | TRBJ2-6 | TRBV7-3 | . | TGTGCCAGCAGCGTACAGATCTCTGGGGCCAACGTCCTGACTTTC | CASSVQISGANVLTF
. | TRBJ1-2 | TRBV18 | . | TGTGCCAGCTCACCTATACCGGGGCAGGTAGATGGCTACACCTTC | CASSPIPGQVDGYTF
. | TRBJ2-5 | TRBV5-1 | . | TGCGCCAGCAGCCCCAGCGTAAGGGAGACCCAGTACTTC | CASSPSVRETQYF
TRBD2 | TRBJ2-4 | TRBV4-2 | . | TGTGCCAGCAGTCGACAGGGTTGGACTAGCGGGAGGGCTACCAAAAACATTCAGTACTTC | CASSRQGWTSGRATKNIQYF
TRBD2 | TRBJ2-3 | TRBV4-1 | . | TGCGCCAGCAGCCGACTAGCGGGCACAGATACGCAGTATTTT | CASSRLAGTDTQYF
TRBD1 | TRBJ1-5 | TRBV27 | . | TGTGCCAGCAGCCAGGGGGCGGCTCAGCCCCAGCATTTT | CASSQGAAQPQHF
TRBD1 | TRBJ2-7 | TRBV10-1 | . | TGCGCCAGCACCACAGGGGAATTCCAAAACTACGAGCAGTACTTC | CASTTGEFQNYEQYF
TRBD1 | TRBJ1-1 | TRBV6-1 | . | TGTGCCAGCAGTGGAATAGACAGGGAGGGGAGTGAAGCTTTCTTT | CASSGIDREGSEAFF
. | TRBJ2-3 | TRBV14 | . | TGTGCCAGCAGCCAAGATCGGGGAGAGAACACAGATACGCAGTATTTT | CASSQDRGENTDTQYF
TRBD1 | TRBJ1-5 | TRBV19 | medium-sized | TGTGCCAGTAGTTGGGACAGGATTAGCAATCAGCCCCAGCATTTT | CASSWDRISNQPQHF
. | TRBJ2-3 | TRBV28 | . | TGTGCCAGCAGCAACCCGGGACACTACACAGATACGCAGTATTTT | CASSNPGHYTDTQYF
. | TRBJ2-3 | TRBV6-5 | . | TGTGCCAGCAGTCACGGGACGGCTAGCACAGATACGCAGTATTTT | CASSHGTASTDTQYF
. | TRBJ2-7 | TRBV28 | . | TGTGCCATCCAACGCGGGGACTCCTGGAACTCCTACGAGCAGTACTTC | CAIQRGDSWNSYEQYF
. | TRBJ1-4 | TRBV5-4 | . | TGTGCCAGCAGCTTGGCGACGGGGGGTAGCGAAAAACTGTTTTTT | CASSLATGGSEKLFF
. | TRBJ2-7 | TRBV7-8 | . | TGTGCCAGCAGCTTAGCCCCCCGCTTCTACGAGCAGTACTTC | CASSLAPRFYEQYF
TRBD1 | TRBJ1-1 | TRBV9 | . | TGTGCCAGCAGCGCCATGACAGGGCGAATCACTGAAGCTTTCTTT | CASSAMTGRITEAFF
. | TRBJ1-6 | TRBV28 | . | TGTGCCAGCACCCCCCCCCGGGGACCTCTCCACTTT | CASTPPRGPLHF
. | TRBJ2-2 | TRBV4-1 | few | TGCGCCAGCAGCCATCTCCTAGGAAACTCCCGGGAGCTGTTTTTT | CASSHLLGNSRELFF